The source of this T cell receptor beta chain is a study of response to subunit inactivated influenza vaccine. Overall study results and limits: New T cells are recruited in small numbers by each seasonal influenza vaccination, according to the authors' suggestion.

A single record per CDR3 protein comes from TCRdb applying MiXCR to the RT-PCR reads. The sample holds 160,000 or so distinct CDR3 sequences, around 9.9% seen once. This clonotype was found a few times. Its specificity is unknown. The sequence was obtained from a man aged 50 to 59 who received an inactivated influenza vaccine. Sequenced here: non-naive T cells sorted from PBMCs, sampled 40 to 50 days after vaccination.

CDR3 nucleotides: TGCGCCAGCAGCTTGGCCCCAGGACGCCGCGGGAACGAGCAGTACTTC. Its translation is CASSLAPGRRGNEQYF. The chain combines TRBV5-1 with TRBJ2-7; tentatively, D is TRBD2 (6 bases). Trimming shortened V by 0 bases and J by 5 bases, and 18 bases separated the two germline ends. CDR1 is SGHRS and CDR2 is YFSETQ in the germline V gene. This CDR3 is built from 16 residues.